Presented here are 20 T cell receptor beta chains from one specimen sequenced in a study of blood T cell repertoires in COVID-19. Assay used: immunoSEQ multiplex PCR; TCRdb lists only in-frame clones, some missing. The data contain 55,000 to 70,000 clones, about 81% of them singletons. Source material: peripheral blood. Receptor source: a man at least 80 years old with acute or convalescent COVID-19.

This rearrangement joins TRBV30 to TRBJ1-3; maybe TRBD1 (5 bases). The CDR3 sequence is 15 residues long. Trimming pared 0 bases from V and 4 bases from J, leaving 13 bases between. Germline CDR1 and CDR2: GTSNPN and SVGIG (reference sequence). The CDR3 loop is CAWSVLGGYGNTIYF. The CDR3 nucleotides are TGTGCCTGGAGTGTATTGGGGGGGTACGGAAACACCATATATTTT.

This clone was recorded at least ten times. The genes are TRBV4-1 and TRBJ1-6; maybe TRBD1 (5 bases). Germline V gene data show CDR1 as MGHRA and CDR2 as YSYEKL. This CDR3 spans 15 amino acids. V was pared by 6 bases and J by 6 bases, with 15 bases between. The CDR3 bases are TGCGCCAGCAGAAAGACAGAATCGGCTAATTCACCCCTCCACTTT. It yields the protein CASRKTESANSPLHF.

The CDR3 region is CASSLGLAENIQYF. CDR3 DNA: TGTGCCAGCAGTCTAGGACTAGCGGAAAACATTCAGTACTTC. The chain uses TRBV28 and TRBJ2-4; 10 bases map to TRBD2. The CDR3 runs 14 residues. The germline CDR1 and CDR2 sequences are MDHEN and SYDVKM. The V segment lost 5 bases and the J segment 5 bases; nucleotides outside the gene matches: 3.

V is TRBV19 and J is TRBJ2-7; 9 bases fit TRBD1. J was trimmed by 2 bases and V by 6 bases; bases with no gene match: 8. Germline values: CDR1 LNHDA, CDR2 SQIVND (reference sequence). This CDR3 has 15 residues. CDR3 amino acids: CASSEDRGGTYEQYF. For the CDR3, the DNA is TGTGCCAGTAGCGAAGACAGGGGGGGAACCTACGAGCAGTACTTC. Variable domain in full (rest from reference TRBV19 and TRBJ2-7): DGGITQSPKYLFRKEGQNVTLSCEQNLNHDAMYWYRQDPGQGLRLIYYSQIVNDFQKGDIAEGYSVSREKKESFPLTVTSAQKNPTAFYLCASSEDRGGTYEQYFGPGTRLTVT.

This sequence joins TRBV7-3 and TRBJ2-7; D possibly corresponds to TRBD1 (6 bases). This CDR3 region has 12 residues. Trimming took off 4 bases at V and 11 bases at J, with 15 bases between the two ends. In germline, CDR1 is SGHTA, CDR2 FQGTGA. CDR3 in DNA: TGTGCCAGCAGCTACCCAGGACAGCCGAAGTACTTC. Amino acids: CASSYPGQPKYF.

The gene calls are TRBV28 and TRBJ1-5; D might be TRBD1 (5 bases). Germline CDR1 and CDR2: MDHEN and SYDVKM. CDR3 length: 15 amino acids. V was trimmed by 6 bases and J by 3 bases, leaving 15 bases between them. The CDR3 is CASRQGRMANQPQHF. The CDR3 DNA follows: TGTGCCAGCAGGCAGGGTAGAATGGCCAATCAGCCCCAGCATTTT.

This clone was found a few times. The same CDR3 is also encoded by other DNA sequences in this sample. V gene TRBV7-2 combines with J gene TRBJ1-1; perhaps TRBD1 as D (6 bases). Germline CDR1 SGHTA, CDR2 FQGNSA. There are 14 residues in the CDR3. The germline V and J ends were trimmed by 5 bases and 4 bases, with 14 bases remaining between them. CDR3 DNA: TGTGCCAGCAGCGGTCAGGGGCCCGGCACTGAAGCTTTCTTT. This codes for CASSGQGPGTEAFF.

J is TRBJ2-7 and V is TRBV28; D unresolved. Trimming removed 6 bases from V and 3 bases from J, with 6 bases in between. This CDR3 is 11 amino acids long. Germline V lookup: CDR1 MDHEN, CDR2 SYDVKM. CDR3 amino acids: CASRRFYEQYF. The CDR3 DNA is TGTGCCAGCAGGAGGTTCTACGAGCAGTACTTC. The full variable domain, its missing parts supplied by reference TRBV28 and TRBJ2-7, is DVKVTQSSRYLVKRTGEKVFLECVQDMDHENMFWYRQDPGLGLRLIYFSYDVKMKEKGDIPEGYSVSREKKERFSLILESASTNQTSMYLCASRRFYEQYFGPGTRLTVT.

The chain recombines TRBV4-1 with TRBJ1-6; D remains ambiguous. The CDR3 totals 17 residues. Trimming removed 6 bases from V and 2 bases from J, with 17 bases in between. CDR1 is MGHRA and CDR2 is YSYEKL in the germline V gene. CDR3 coding DNA: TGCGCCAGCAGGCAGGTAGATATTGTCGCCTATAATTCACCCCTCCACTTT. Its translation is CASRQVDIVAYNSPLHF.

The rearrangement joins TRBV30 to TRBJ2-7; 7 positions match TRBD2. The germline V gene has CDR1 GTSNPN and CDR2 SVGIG (reference sequence). This CDR3 is built from 16 residues. Unmatched junction bases numbered 13, after V lost 4 bases and J lost 1 base. In DNA form, the CDR3 reads TGTGCCTGGATCTTCATGGGGCTAGCGGATTCCTACGAGCAGTACTTC. Its translation is CAWIFMGLADSYEQYF. The whole variable domain, filled in from reference TRBV30 and TRBJ2-7, reads SQTIHQWPATLVQPVGSPLSLECTVEGTSNPNLYWYRQAAGRGLQLLFYSVGIGQISSEVPQNLSASRPQDRQFILSSKKLLLSDSGFYLCAWIFMGLADSYEQYFGPGTRLTVT.

V and J are TRBV28 and TRBJ2-2, with unresolved D. Between the trimmed V and J ends, which lost 7 bases and 0 bases, there was a span of 12 bases. CDR1 is MDHEN and CDR2 is SYDVKM in the germline V gene. The CDR3 loop spans 15 amino acids. The CDR3 region is CASTWHGSNTGELFF. CDR3 nucleotides: TGTGCCAGCACCTGGCACGGGTCGAACACCGGGGAGCTGTTTTTT.

The gene calls are TRBV15 and TRBJ2-7; tentative D call: TRBD2 (6 bases). Per the germline V gene, CDR1 is LNHNV and CDR2 is YYDKDF (reference sequence). The length of the CDR3 is 15 residues. V lost 3 bases and J 5 bases, leaving 17 bases between the germline ends. CDR3 residues: CATSRAPAGLNEQYF. In DNA form, the CDR3 reads TGTGCCACCAGCAGGGCCCCGGCAGGACTAAACGAGCAGTACTTC. The variable domain in full, with the rest retrieved from reference TRBV15 and TRBJ2-7, is DAMVIQNPRYQVTQFGKPVTLSCSQTLNHNVMYWYQQKSSQAPKLLFHYYDKDFNNEADTPDNFQSRRPNTSFCFLDIRSPGLGDTAMYLCATSRAPAGLNEQYFGPGTRLTVT.

The CDR3 DNA reads TGTGCCAGCAGCAAGGGGTTACGAACCGGGGAGCTGTTTTTT. It translates to CASSKGLRTGELFF. J is TRBJ2-2 and V is TRBV5-8; maybe TRBD1 (5 bases). Looked up from germline, CDR1 is SGHTS and CDR2 is YDEGEE. The V gene lost 4 bases and the J gene lost 5 bases, with 12 bases spanning the gap. The CDR3 runs 14 residues.

The V call is TRBV5-4, the J call TRBJ1-6; 9 positions match TRBD1. The trim removed 4 bases at V and 8 bases at J, leaving 7 bases unmatched. The CDR3 is 15 amino acids. The germline CDR1 and CDR2 sequences are SGHNT and YYREEE (reference sequence). The CDR3 region has the DNA TGTGCCAGCAGCAAGGGACAGGGTTCGGATTCACCCCTCCACTTT. Its translation: CASSKGQGSDSPLHF.

The chain combines TRBV11-2 with TRBJ2-7; D possibly corresponds to TRBD2 (6 bases). CDR1 is SGHAT and CDR2 is FQNNGV in the germline V gene. V was cut by 0 bases and J by 6 bases, with 15 bases left in between. The CDR3 totals 15 residues. CDR3 DNA: TGTGCCAGCAGCTTAGAGGGGGGAGTAGCCGGCGAGCAGTACTTC. The encoded protein is CASSLEGGVAGEQYF.

The sample holds one count of this clone. The chain employs TRBV30 and TRBJ1-1, with D perhaps TRBD1 (5 bases). Germline V CDR1 and CDR2: GTSNPN, SVGIG (reference sequence). Trimming stripped 2 bases from V and 1 base from J, with 11 bases between. The CDR3 totals 14 residues. CDR3 bases: TGTGCCTGGAGTAGTATGGGGCCGAACACTGAAGCTTTCTTT. This translates into CAWSSMGPNTEAFF.

The chain uses TRBV4-1 and TRBJ1-1; 11 bases agree with TRBD1. Germline values: CDR1 MGHRA, CDR2 YSYEKL. This CDR3 has 17 residues. Unmatched junction bases numbered 8, after V lost 4 bases and J lost 1 base. The CDR3 DNA reads as TGCGCCAGCAGCCCAAAGGGACAGGGGGGGAAGAACACTGAAGCTTTCTTT. Protein sequence: CASSPKGQGGKNTEAFF.

CDR3 in DNA: TGTGCCAGCAGCTTATCAGGGGCCTGGCAATATTCACCCCTCCACTTT. It encodes CASSLSGAWQYSPLHF. The V gene is TRBV7-3, the J gene TRBJ1-6, with TRBD1 as a possible D gene (6 bases). Germline loops: CDR1 SGHTA, CDR2 FQGTGA. V shed 2 bases and J shed 8 bases, with 16 bases lying between them. This CDR3 has 16 residues.

The V gene is TRBV7-3, the J gene TRBJ1-1, with D unresolved. This CDR3 region has 13 residues. V lost 3 bases and J 4 bases, leaving 9 bases between the germline ends. CDR1 is SGHTA, CDR2 FQGTGA, per germline. The CDR3 reads CASSFEGITEAFF. The CDR3 nucleotides are TGTGCCAGCAGCTTTGAGGGTATCACTGAAGCTTTCTTT.

In this sample, this clone turned up a few times. V and J are TRBV6-1 and TRBJ2-1, with a weak D call TRBD1 (8 bases). This CDR3 spans 16 amino acids. Trimming took off 2 bases at V and 9 bases at J, with 20 bases between the two ends. Germline CDR1 is MNHNS and CDR2 is SASEGT. Here the CDR3 reads CASSESVGQGGGEQFF. In DNA form, the CDR3 reads TGTGCCAGCAGTGAATCAGTAGGACAGGGCGGGGGTGAGCAGTTCTTC.